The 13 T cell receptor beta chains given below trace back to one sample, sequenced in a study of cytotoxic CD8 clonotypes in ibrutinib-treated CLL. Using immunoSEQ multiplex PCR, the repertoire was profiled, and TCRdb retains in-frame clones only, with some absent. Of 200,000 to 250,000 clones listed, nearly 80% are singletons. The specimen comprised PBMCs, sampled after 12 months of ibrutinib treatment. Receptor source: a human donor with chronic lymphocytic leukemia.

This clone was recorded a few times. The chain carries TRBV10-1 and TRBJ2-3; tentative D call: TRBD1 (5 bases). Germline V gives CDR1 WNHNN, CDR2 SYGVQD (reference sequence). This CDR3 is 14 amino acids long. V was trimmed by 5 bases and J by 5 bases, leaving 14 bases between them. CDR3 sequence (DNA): TGCGCCAGCAGTCAGGGCCCTATAAGAGATACGCAGTATTTT. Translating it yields CASSQGPIRDTQYF.

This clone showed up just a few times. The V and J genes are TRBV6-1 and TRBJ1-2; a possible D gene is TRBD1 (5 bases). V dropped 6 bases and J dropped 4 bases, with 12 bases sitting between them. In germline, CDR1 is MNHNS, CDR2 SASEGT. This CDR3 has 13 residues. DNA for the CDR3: TGTGCCAGCAGGCGGACACGGAGCTATGGCTACACCTTC. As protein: CASRRTRSYGYTF.

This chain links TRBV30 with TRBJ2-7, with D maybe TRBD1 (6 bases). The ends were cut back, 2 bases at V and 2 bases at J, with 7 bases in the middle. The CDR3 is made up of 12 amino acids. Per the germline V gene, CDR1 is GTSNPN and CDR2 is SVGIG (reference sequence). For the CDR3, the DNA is TGTGCCTGGAGTAGACAGGCCTACGAGCAGTACTTC. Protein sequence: CAWSRQAYEQYF.

The CDR3, as DNA: TGTGCCAGCAGCTTCATGAACACTGAAGCTTTCTTT. It is translated as CASSFMNTEAFF. V usage is TRBV5-8 and J usage is TRBJ1-1; D uncertain. V lost 2 bases and J lost 0, with 2 bases in between. From germline, CDR1 is SGHTS and CDR2 YDEGEE. This CDR3 has 12 residues. The whole variable domain, filled in from reference TRBV5-8 and TRBJ1-1, reads EAGVTQSPTHLIKTRGQQATLRCSPISGHTSVYWYQQALGLGLQFLLWYDEGEERNRGNFPPRFSGRQFPNYSSELNVNALELEDSALYLCASSFMNTEAFFGQGTRLTVV.

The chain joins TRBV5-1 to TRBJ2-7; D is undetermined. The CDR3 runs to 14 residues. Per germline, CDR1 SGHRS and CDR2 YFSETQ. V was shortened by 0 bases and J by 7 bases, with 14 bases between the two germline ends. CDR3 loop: CASSLAASVMEQYF. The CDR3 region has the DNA TGCGCCAGCAGCTTGGCGGCTAGTGTGATGGAGCAGTACTTC.

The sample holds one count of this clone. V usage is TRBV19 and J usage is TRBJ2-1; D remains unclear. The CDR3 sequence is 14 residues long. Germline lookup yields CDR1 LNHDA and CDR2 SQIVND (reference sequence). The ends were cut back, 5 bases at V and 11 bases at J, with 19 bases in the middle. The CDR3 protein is CASSGRAGDNQQFF. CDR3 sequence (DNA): TGTGCCAGTAGTGGTAGGGCCGGCGACAACCAGCAGTTCTTC. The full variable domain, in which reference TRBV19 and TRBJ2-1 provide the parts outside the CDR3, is DGGITQSPKYLFRKEGQNVTLSCEQNLNHDAMYWYRQDPGQGLRLIYYSQIVNDFQKGDIAEGYSVSREKKESFPLTVTSAQKNPTAFYLCASSGRAGDNQQFFGPGTRLTVL.

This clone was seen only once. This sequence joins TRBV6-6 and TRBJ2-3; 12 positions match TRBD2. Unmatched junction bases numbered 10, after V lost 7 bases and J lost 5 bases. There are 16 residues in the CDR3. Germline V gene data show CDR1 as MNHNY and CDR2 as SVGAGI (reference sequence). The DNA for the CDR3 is TGTGCCAGCACCCTCCTGGGGGGACTAGCGGGAGATACGCAGTATTTT. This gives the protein CASTLLGGLAGDTQYF.

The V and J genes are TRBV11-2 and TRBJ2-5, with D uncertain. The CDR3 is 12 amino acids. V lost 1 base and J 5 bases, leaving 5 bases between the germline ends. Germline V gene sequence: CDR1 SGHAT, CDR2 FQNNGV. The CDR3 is CASSLVGETQYF. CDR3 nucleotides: TGTGCCAGCAGCTTAGTAGGCGAGACCCAGTACTTC.

DNA for the CDR3: TGTGCCAGCAGCAGGTCAGGGGGCGCTAGCACAGATACGCAGTATTTT. Amino acid sequence: CASSRSGGASTDTQYF. This chain connects TRBV5-4 to TRBJ2-3, with 8 bases lining up with TRBD1. This CDR3 contains 16 residues. After removal of 4 bases from V and 0 bases from J, the junction contained 7 bases not matched to a gene. Germline V gene lookup returns CDR1 SGHNT and CDR2 YYREEE (reference sequence). Full variable domain (remainder filled in from reference TRBV5-4 and TRBJ2-3): ETGVTQSPTHLIKTRGQQVTLRCSSQSGHNTVSWYQQALGQGPQFIFQYYREEENGRGNFPPRFSGLQFPNYSSELNVNALELDDSALYLCASSRSGGASTDTQYFGPGTRLTVL.

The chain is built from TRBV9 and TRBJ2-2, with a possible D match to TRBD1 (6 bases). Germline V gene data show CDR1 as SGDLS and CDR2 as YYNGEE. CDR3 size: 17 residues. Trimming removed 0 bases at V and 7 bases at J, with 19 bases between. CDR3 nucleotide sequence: TGTGCCAGCAGCGTAGAGGGGGAAGGCCCTTCCTACGGGGAGCTGTTTTTT. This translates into CASSVEGEGPSYGELFF.

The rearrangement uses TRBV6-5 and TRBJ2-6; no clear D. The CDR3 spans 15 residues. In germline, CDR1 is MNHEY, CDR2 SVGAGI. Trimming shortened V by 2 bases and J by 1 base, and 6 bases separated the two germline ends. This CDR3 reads CASSYQRSGANVLTF. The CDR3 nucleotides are TGTGCCAGCAGTTACCAGAGATCTGGGGCCAACGTCCTGACTTTC.

CDR3 sequence reads: CASSYSAGAYEQYF. The DNA for the CDR3 is TGTGCCAGCAGTTACTCGGCGGGAGCATACGAGCAGTACTTC. The chain carries TRBV6-6 and TRBJ2-7; 7 positions match TRBD2. This CDR3 spans 14 amino acids. The J segment lost 4 bases and the V segment lost 0 bases, leaving 3 bases of the junction unmatched. Germline V gene sequence: CDR1 MNHNY, CDR2 SVGAGI (reference sequence).

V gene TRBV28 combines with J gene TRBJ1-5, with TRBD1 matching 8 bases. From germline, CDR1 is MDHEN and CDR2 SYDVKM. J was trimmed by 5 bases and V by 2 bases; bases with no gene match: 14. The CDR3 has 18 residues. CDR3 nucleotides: TGTGCCAGCAGTTTAATGGGACAGGCGCCGTTGGGCGATCAGCCCCAGCATTTT. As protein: CASSLMGQAPLGDQPQHF.